What follows are 32 T cell receptor beta chains derived from one specimen sequenced in a study of OX40 agonist ivuxolimab in advanced cancers. Clones were sequenced by immunoSEQ multiplex PCR, and TCRdb holds only the in-frame ones, with some missing. The sample consists of about 69,000 clones, 75% to 90% of them appearing once. The sequences come from CD4+ or CD8+ T cells sorted from blood, collected in a trial of the OX40 agonist ivuxolimab. The source of these receptors is an adult with an advanced solid tumor such as melanoma, head and neck, liver or kidney cancer.

J is TRBJ2-1 and V is TRBV7-6; 10 bases are a match to TRBD2. V dropped 1 base and J dropped 0; count of bases not matched to a gene: 6. The CDR3 is 18 residues long. Germline CDR1 is SGHVS and CDR2 is FNYEAQ. The CDR3: CASSLGLAGDSSYNEQFF. For the CDR3, the DNA is TGTGCCAGCAGCTTAGGACTAGCGGGTGATAGCTCCTACAATGAGCAGTTCTTC.

The chain carries TRBV19 and TRBJ2-7; D not certain. Trimming stripped 4 bases from V and 3 bases from J, with 7 bases between. This CDR3 comprises 12 residues. In germline, CDR1 is LNHDA, CDR2 SQIVND (reference sequence). CDR3 sequence (DNA): TGTGCCAGTAGTACGGACCACTACGAGCAGTACTTC. It translates to CASSTDHYEQYF.

The rearrangement links TRBV6-5 to TRBJ2-7, with TRBD1 matching over 8 bases. J gave up 2 bases and V 6 bases, and 6 bases lay outside the gene matches. The CDR3 spans 14 residues. Germline-derived CDR1 and CDR2 are MNHEY and SVGAGI. CDR3 residues: CASSSGTGTYEQYF. As DNA, the CDR3 is TGTGCCAGCAGCTCTGGGACAGGAACCTACGAGCAGTACTTC.

The V gene is TRBV13, the J gene TRBJ2-3; 9 bases line up with TRBD1. CDR1 PRHDT and CDR2 FYEKMQ come from the germline V gene (reference sequence). After removal of 6 bases from V and 3 bases from J, the junction contained 13 bases not matched to a gene. The CDR3 runs 17 residues. The CDR3 nucleotides are TGTGCCAGCAGTGCCAACTCGGGACAGGGAGTTACAGATACGCAGTATTTT. Translation: CASSANSGQGVTDTQYF. The full variable domain, with the rest looked up from reference TRBV13 and TRBJ2-3, is AAGVIQSPRHLIKEKRETATLKCYPIPRHDTVYWYQQGPGQDPQFLISFYEKMQSDKGSIPDRFSAQQFSDYHSELNMSSLELGDSALYFCASSANSGQGVTDTQYFGPGTRLTVL.

The chain has TRBV7-9 and TRBJ1-4; possible D gene TRBD1, 5 bases. Per the germline V gene, CDR1 is SEHNR and CDR2 is FQNEAQ (reference sequence). Trimming took 7 bases from V and 0 from J, leaving 12 bases between them. This CDR3 comprises 15 residues. This CDR3 reads CASTTGPTTNEKLFF. DNA for the CDR3: TGTGCCAGCACCACAGGACCTACAACTAATGAAAAACTGTTTTTT.

CDR3 coding DNA: TGTGCCAGCGTTGGACAGGGGGTTTACGAGCAGTACTTC. It yields the protein CASVGQGVYEQYF. This chain joins TRBV27 and TRBJ2-7, with 10 bases matching TRBD1. V shed 8 bases and J 4 bases; nucleotides not matched to a gene: 5. CDR3 length: 13 amino acids. Germline CDR1 is MNHEY and CDR2 is SMNVEV (reference sequence).

The chain has TRBV19 and TRBJ1-4, with D tentatively TRBD1 (6 bases). V lost 5 bases and J 7 bases, leaving 14 bases between the germline ends. The CDR3 has 14 amino acids. Germline lookup yields CDR1 LNHDA and CDR2 SQIVND (reference sequence). Written as DNA, the CDR3 is TGTGCCAGTAGTTGGGGGGGCTTTGGTGAAAAACTGTTTTTT. It codes for CASSWGGFGEKLFF.

The V and J genes are TRBV5-4 and TRBJ1-2; D gene ambiguous. The CDR3 loop spans 12 amino acids. V was clipped by 4 bases and J by 10 bases, with 14 bases between them. Germline V gives CDR1 SGHNT, CDR2 YYREEE (reference sequence). CDR3 nucleotides: TGTGCCAGCAGCGGAATAACGGAGGCCTACACCTTC. It encodes CASSGITEAYTF.

The chain carries TRBV28 and TRBJ2-1; 7 bases are shared with TRBD1. Germline V CDR1 and CDR2: MDHEN, SYDVKM. The trim removed 6 bases at V and 10 bases at J, leaving 12 bases unmatched. This CDR3 is 14 amino acids long. DNA for the CDR3: TGTGCCAGCAGCACACTGACAGGGCTTAACGAGCAGTTCTTC. Translating it yields CASSTLTGLNEQFF. Full variable domain (outside the CDR3, taken from reference TRBV28 and TRBJ2-1): DVKVTQSSRYLVKRTGEKVFLECVQDMDHENMFWYRQDPGLGLRLIYFSYDVKMKEKGDIPEGYSVSREKKERFSLILESASTNQTSMYLCASSTLTGLNEQFFGPGTRLTVL.

The rearrangement joins TRBV28 to TRBJ2-2, with 8 positions matching TRBD1. The junction had 12 bases not matched to a gene; V was cut back by 5 bases and J by 1 base. CDR3 size: 18 residues. Germline V gives CDR1 MDHEN, CDR2 SYDVKM. In DNA, the CDR3 is TGTGCCAGCAGTAGCAAGGAGTGGACAGGGATGAACACCGGGGAGCTGTTTTTT. This encodes CASSSKEWTGMNTGELFF.

The chain joins TRBV5-5 to TRBJ2-6; D may be TRBD1 or TRBD2 (7 bases each). Germline assignment: CDR1 SGHKS and CDR2 YYEKEE (reference sequence). Trimming stripped 3 bases from V and 1 base from J, with 17 bases between. The CDR3 is 18 amino acids. The CDR3 reads CASSWGGQLSSGANVLTF. The CDR3 coding sequence is TGTGCCAGCAGCTGGGGGGGACAGCTTTCATCTGGGGCCAACGTCCTGACTTTC.

The V call is TRBV19, the J call TRBJ2-1, with 11 bases fitting TRBD2. With V trimmed by 8 bases and J by 0 bases, 3 bases remained unmatched. The CDR3 covers 15 residues. Germline V gene lookup returns CDR1 LNHDA and CDR2 SQIVND (reference sequence). The CDR3 here is CASRLAGNSYNEQFF. The CDR3 nucleotides read TGTGCCAGTCGACTAGCGGGAAACTCCTACAATGAGCAGTTCTTC. Supplemented by reference TRBV19 and TRBJ2-1, the full variable domain reads DGGITQSPKYLFRKEGQNVTLSCEQNLNHDAMYWYRQDPGQGLRLIYYSQIVNDFQKGDIAEGYSVSREKKESFPLTVTSAQKNPTAFYLCASRLAGNSYNEQFFGPGTRLTVL.

The chain carries TRBV11-3 and TRBJ2-7; D tentatively reads TRBD1 or TRBD2 (6 bases each). The V end lost 5 bases, the J end lost 6 bases, and 11 bases lay between the germline ends. The length of the CDR3 is 12 residues. CDR1 and CDR2 from the germline V gene are SGHNT and YENEEA. CDR3 residues: CASSTKGGEQYF. The CDR3 nucleotides are TGTGCCAGCAGCACCAAGGGGGGCGAGCAGTACTTC.

This clone came up once. The chain carries TRBV4-2 and TRBJ2-7, with D tentatively TRBD1 (5 bases). CDR3 length: 17 residues. V was clipped by 0 bases and J by 2 bases, with 17 bases between them. Germline CDR1 LGHNA, CDR2 YNFKEQ. This CDR3 reads CASSQDGSGPTAYEQYF. The DNA of the CDR3 is TGTGCCAGCAGCCAAGACGGAAGTGGCCCGACAGCCTACGAGCAGTACTTC.

This clone was counted a single time. The chain employs TRBV4-3 and TRBJ2-1; 12 bases align to TRBD2. Germline CDR1 and CDR2: LGHNA and YSLEER. After removal of 1 base from V and 7 bases from J, the junction contained 14 bases not matched to a gene. There are 19 residues in the CDR3. Here the CDR3 DNA reads TGCGCCAGCAGCCAAGGGGTAGGCGCTAGCGGGGGGGCGAGGAATGAGCAGTTCTTC. Its protein product is CASSQGVGASGGARNEQFF.

This clone is a singleton in its sample. The rearrangement links TRBV27 to TRBJ2-6, with D possibly matching TRBD1 (5 bases). This CDR3 comprises 16 residues. Germline CDR1 MNHEY, CDR2 SMNVEV (reference sequence). V gave up 3 bases and J gave up 0 bases, with 9 bases separating them. CDR3 in amino acids: CASSFDSRSGANVLTF. The CDR3 coding sequence is TGTGCCAGCAGTTTCGACAGCCGCTCTGGGGCCAACGTCCTGACTTTC.

This sequence joins TRBV6-5 and TRBJ1-2; D remains ambiguous. The V end was cut by 2 bases, the J end by 0 bases, with 10 bases between. Germline V gene data show CDR1 as MNHEY and CDR2 as SVGAGI. The CDR3 spans 15 residues. The CDR3 reads CASSYHHGTNYGYTF. Here the CDR3 DNA reads TGTGCCAGCAGTTACCACCACGGAACTAACTATGGCTACACCTTC.

This chain connects TRBV25-1 to TRBJ1-4; no definite D call. Germline lookup yields CDR1 MGHDK and CDR2 SYGVNS. V was pared by 2 bases and J by 4 bases, with 8 bases between. The CDR3 has 14 amino acids. The CDR3 DNA reads TGTGCCAGCAGTGAAGTCGGATATAATGAAAAACTGTTTTTT. The encoded protein is CASSEVGYNEKLFF.

The chain is built from TRBV27 and TRBJ2-1, with D unclear. CDR3 size: 15 residues. The germline gives CDR1 MNHEY, CDR2 SMNVEV (reference sequence). With 1 base removed from V and 4 bases from J, the gap between germline ends came to 11 bases. The CDR3 here is CASSLLPTLYNEQFF. CDR3 DNA sequence: TGTGCCAGCAGTTTATTGCCTACTTTATACAATGAGCAGTTCTTC.

The chain carries TRBV9 and TRBJ2-7; a weak D match, TRBD2 (6 bases). The CDR3 spans 14 residues. Per the germline V gene, CDR1 is SGDLS and CDR2 is YYNGEE. V shed 0 bases and J shed 0 bases, with 7 bases lying between them. CDR3 amino acids: CASSVDGGSYEQYF. CDR3 nucleotides: TGTGCCAGCAGCGTAGACGGGGGCTCCTACGAGCAGTACTTC.

The chain uses TRBV19 and TRBJ2-1; the D is unclear. With 3 bases removed from V and 1 base from J, the gap between germline ends came to 4 bases. CDR1 and CDR2 (germline): LNHDA, SQIVND (reference sequence). The CDR3 is 13 amino acids. The CDR3 loop is CASSIGSYNEQFF. CDR3 bases: TGTGCCAGTAGTATTGGTTCCTACAATGAGCAGTTCTTC.

The V gene is TRBV5-6, the J gene TRBJ1-5; 7 bases are a match to TRBD1. Trimming took 0 bases from V and 5 from J; bases not matched to a gene: 2. CDR1 is SGHDT and CDR2 is YYEEEE in the germline V gene. The CDR3 contains 14 residues. CDR3 bases: TGTGCCAGCAGCTTGGGGGGGACAGATCAGCCCCAGCATTTT. Residues: CASSLGGTDQPQHF.

The DNA for the CDR3 is TGTGCCAGCAGCCAAGAAGGAACCGGGACTGCCGGTTCCTACGAGCAGTACTTC. The encoded protein is CASSQEGTGTAGSYEQYF. The genes are TRBV4-2 and TRBJ2-7; D possibly corresponds to TRBD2 (6 bases). Germline CDR1 reads LGHNA; CDR2 reads YNFKEQ. The length of the CDR3 is 18 residues. V was cut by 0 bases and J by 1 base, with 19 bases left in between.

The table lists this clone with a count of one. The chain combines TRBV11-2 with TRBJ1-2; D is undetermined. Germline V gives CDR1 SGHAT, CDR2 FQNNGV. Trimming took 5 bases from V and 4 from J, leaving 20 bases between them. The length of the CDR3 is 16 residues. Here the CDR3 DNA reads TGTGCCAGCAGCCCCACGCCGGGTGCGGGGAGCTATGGCTACACCTTC. It yields the protein CASSPTPGAGSYGYTF.

The V call is TRBV2, the J call TRBJ2-2; D may match TRBD1 or TRBD2 (6 bases each). Per germline, CDR1 SNHLY and CDR2 FYNNEI. The CDR3 covers 15 residues. Trimming took off 6 bases at V and 5 bases at J, with 16 bases between the two ends. The CDR3 coding sequence is TGTGCCAGCAGGGCCCCGGGGGCAGGAACCGGGGAGCTGTTTTTT. Protein sequence: CASRAPGAGTGELFF.

This rearrangement joins TRBV27 to TRBJ1-6; no reliable D call. The CDR3 consists of 12 residues. Per the germline V gene, CDR1 is MNHEY and CDR2 is SMNVEV (reference sequence). Trimming pared 2 bases from V and 10 bases from J, leaving 6 bases between. Here the CDR3 reads CASSLHGSPLHF. The CDR3 DNA sequence: TGTGCCAGCAGTTTACACGGCTCACCCCTCCACTTT.

Note on this clone: Other DNA sequences from this sample encode an identical CDR3 as well. The rearrangement joins TRBV19 to TRBJ1-1; D call uncertain. The V gene lost 1 base and the J gene lost 0 bases, with 6 bases spanning the gap. CDR3 length: 14 residues. Per the germline V gene, CDR1 is LNHDA and CDR2 is SQIVND (reference sequence). The chain's CDR3 is CASSIGAMNTEAFF. CDR3 DNA: TGTGCCAGTAGTATAGGAGCCATGAACACTGAAGCTTTCTTT.

The chain combines TRBV27 with TRBJ2-7; 9 positions agree with TRBD2. The CDR3 spans 13 residues. The V gene end was trimmed by 8 bases and the J gene end by 9 bases; junction bases not matched to a gene: 11. The V gene's germline CDR1 is MNHEY and CDR2 SMNVEV (reference sequence). The CDR3 nucleotides are TGTGCCAGCGGTAGCGGGGGCGTGTGGTTGCAGTACTTC. Its translation: CASGSGGVWLQYF.

The chain couples TRBV4-1 to TRBJ1-3, with 7 bases matching TRBD1. The junction had 4 bases not matched to a gene; V was cut back by 3 bases and J by 2 bases. The CDR3 is made up of 15 amino acids. In germline, CDR1 is MGHRA, CDR2 YSYEKL. DNA of the CDR3: TGCGCCAGCAGCCACAGGACAGGACCTGGAAACACCATATATTTT. This encodes CASSHRTGPGNTIYF.

The J gene is TRBJ2-2, the V gene TRBV6-4; 9 bases fit TRBD1. The CDR3 has 16 amino acids. The germline V gene has CDR1 MRHNA and CDR2 SNTAGT. V was clipped by 0 bases and J by 6 bases; unmatched bases: 5. The CDR3 reads CASSDSEGQGAGELFF. The CDR3 bases are TGTGCCAGCAGTGACTCAGAGGGACAGGGAGCCGGGGAGCTGTTTTTT.

The chain couples TRBV19 to TRBJ1-5; D not resolved. The germline CDR1 and CDR2 sequences are LNHDA and SQIVND (reference sequence). This CDR3 is 13 amino acids long. Trimming shortened V by 5 bases and J by 5 bases, and 10 bases separated the two germline ends. The CDR3 bases are TGTGCCAGTAGTCTCGAAGTGTATCAGCCCCAGCATTTT. It specifies CASSLEVYQPQHF.

The chain employs TRBV2 and TRBJ2-7; D may correspond to TRBD1 or TRBD2 (5 bases each). Trimming pared 6 bases from V and 2 bases from J, leaving 8 bases between. From germline, CDR1 is SNHLY and CDR2 FYNNEI. This CDR3 has 12 amino acids. CDR3 sequence: CASSSGPYEQYF. The DNA for the CDR3 is TGTGCCAGCAGCTCGGGACCCTACGAGCAGTACTTC.